The 3 T cell receptor beta chains below were found in one sample sequenced in a study of siplizumab effects on memory and regulatory T cells. In the mixed lymphocyte reaction, cells were cocultured for 6 days at 37°C. Antigens for these TCRs are unknown. Here immunoSEQ multiplex PCR was the method, and the copy in TCRdb shows in-frame clones only, minus some. Counted here are approximately 20,000 clones, over 35% occurring once; the ten biggest clones make up 6%. The source material was CFSE-low (dividing) CD4+ T cells sorted from an allogeneic mixed lymphocyte reaction. These receptors were collected from a human donor in good health; the cells came from an allogeneic mixed lymphocyte reaction. Some clones in this sample may be carry-over from other donors' samples.

The gene calls are TRBV2 and TRBJ2-6; 10 bases align to TRBD1. Germline-derived CDR1 and CDR2 are SNHLY and FYNNEI. The J segment lost 3 bases and the V segment lost 5 bases, leaving 4 bases of the junction unmatched. The CDR3 length is 16 residues. For the CDR3, the DNA is TGTGCCAGCAGTAAGACAGGGGGCTATGGGGCCAACGTCCTGACTTTC. Translated, it gives CASSKTGGYGANVLTF.

The table lists this clone with a few counts. The rearrangement links TRBV5-8 to TRBJ1-5, with 11 bases that match TRBD1. Germline V gene sequence: CDR1 SGHTS, CDR2 YDEGEE. V lost 3 bases to trimming and J lost 2 bases; unmatched junction nucleotides: 13. This CDR3 comprises 19 residues. The CDR3 DNA reads as TGTGCCAGCAGCTGGGCGGCGGGACAGGGGGTCCTCCGCAATCAGCCCCAGCATTTT. Its protein product is CASSWAAGQGVLRNQPQHF.

In this sample, this clone turned up a few times. The chain has TRBV5-1 and TRBJ2-3; 12 bases map to TRBD2. The CDR3 is 16 amino acids. Germline V gives CDR1 SGHRS, CDR2 YFSETQ. After removal of 4 bases from V and 2 bases from J, the junction contained 5 bases not matched to a gene. The CDR3 here is CASSQGTSGYTDTQYF. CDR3 nucleotides: TGCGCCAGCAGCCAAGGGACTAGCGGGTACACAGATACGCAGTATTTT.